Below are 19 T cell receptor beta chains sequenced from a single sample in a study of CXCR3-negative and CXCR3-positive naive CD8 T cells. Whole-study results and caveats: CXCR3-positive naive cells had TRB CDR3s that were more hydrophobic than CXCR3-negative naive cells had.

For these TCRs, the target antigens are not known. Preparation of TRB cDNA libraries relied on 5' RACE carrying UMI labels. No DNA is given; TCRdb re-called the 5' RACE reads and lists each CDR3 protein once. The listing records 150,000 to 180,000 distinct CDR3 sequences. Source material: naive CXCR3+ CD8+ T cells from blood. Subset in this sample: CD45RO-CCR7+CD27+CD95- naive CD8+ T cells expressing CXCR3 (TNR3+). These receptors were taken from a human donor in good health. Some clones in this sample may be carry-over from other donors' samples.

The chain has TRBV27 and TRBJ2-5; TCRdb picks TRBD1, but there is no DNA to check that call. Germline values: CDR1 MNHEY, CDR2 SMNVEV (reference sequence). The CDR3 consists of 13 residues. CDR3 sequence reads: CASARTGRETQYF.

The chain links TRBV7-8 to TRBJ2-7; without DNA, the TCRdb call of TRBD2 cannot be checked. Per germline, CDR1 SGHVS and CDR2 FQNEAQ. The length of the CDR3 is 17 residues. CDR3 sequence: CASSLEPGLAGGYEQYF.

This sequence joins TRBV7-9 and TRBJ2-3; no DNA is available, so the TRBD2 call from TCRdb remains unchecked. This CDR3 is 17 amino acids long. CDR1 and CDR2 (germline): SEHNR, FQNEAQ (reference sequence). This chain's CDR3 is CASSFTLAGGPADTQYF.

This chain's CDR3 is CASSLDRGNNEQFF. This chain links TRBV7-2 with TRBJ2-1; absent DNA, TCRdb's TRBD1 call cannot be checked. The CDR3 is 14 residues long. Germline CDR1 reads SGHTA; CDR2 reads FQGNSA.

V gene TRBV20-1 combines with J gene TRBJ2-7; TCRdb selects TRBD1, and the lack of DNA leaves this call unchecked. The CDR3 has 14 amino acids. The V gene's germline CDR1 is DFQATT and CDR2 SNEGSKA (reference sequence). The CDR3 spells CSARDRDGNYEQYF.

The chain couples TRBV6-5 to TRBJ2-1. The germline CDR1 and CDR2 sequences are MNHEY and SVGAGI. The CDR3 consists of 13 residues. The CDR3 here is CASIGTEVNEQFF.

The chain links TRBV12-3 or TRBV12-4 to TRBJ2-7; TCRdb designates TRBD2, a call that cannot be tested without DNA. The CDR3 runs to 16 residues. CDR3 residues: CASSLRERGGKYEQYF.

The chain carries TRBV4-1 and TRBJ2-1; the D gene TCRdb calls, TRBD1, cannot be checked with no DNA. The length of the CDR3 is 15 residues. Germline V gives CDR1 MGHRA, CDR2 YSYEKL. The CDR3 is CASSQAGGAYNEQFF.

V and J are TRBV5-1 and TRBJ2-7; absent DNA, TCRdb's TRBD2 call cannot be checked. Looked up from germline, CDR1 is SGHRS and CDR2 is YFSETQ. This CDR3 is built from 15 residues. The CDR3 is CASSFELAATYEQYF.

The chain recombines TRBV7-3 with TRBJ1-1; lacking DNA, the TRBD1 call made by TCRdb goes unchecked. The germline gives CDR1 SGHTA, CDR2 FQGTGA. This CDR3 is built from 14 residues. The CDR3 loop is CASSDQGVEGEAFF.

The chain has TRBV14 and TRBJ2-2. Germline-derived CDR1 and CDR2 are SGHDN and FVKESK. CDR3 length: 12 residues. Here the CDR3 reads CASSPTTGELFF.

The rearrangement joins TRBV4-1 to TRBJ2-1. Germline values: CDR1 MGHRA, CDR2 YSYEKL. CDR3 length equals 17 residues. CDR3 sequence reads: CASSHPMAGGSYNEQFF.

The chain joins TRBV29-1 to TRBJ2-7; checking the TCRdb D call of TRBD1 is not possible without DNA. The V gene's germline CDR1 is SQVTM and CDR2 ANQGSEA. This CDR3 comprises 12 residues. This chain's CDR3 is CSVKYRGDEQYF.

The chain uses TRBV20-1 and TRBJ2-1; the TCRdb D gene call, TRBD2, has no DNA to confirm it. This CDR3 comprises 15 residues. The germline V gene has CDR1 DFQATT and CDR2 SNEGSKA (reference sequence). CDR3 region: CSARDRSGSWDEQFF.

This chain's CDR3 is CSARVLDRGIYEQYF. The chain joins TRBV20-1 to TRBJ2-7; there is no DNA to check the TCRdb D call of TRBD1. CDR1 is DFQATT, CDR2 SNEGSKA, per germline (reference sequence). The CDR3 has 15 residues.

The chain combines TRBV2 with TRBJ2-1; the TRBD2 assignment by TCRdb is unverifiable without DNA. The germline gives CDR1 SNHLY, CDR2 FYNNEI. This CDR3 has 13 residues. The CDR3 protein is CAILSGFYNEQFF.

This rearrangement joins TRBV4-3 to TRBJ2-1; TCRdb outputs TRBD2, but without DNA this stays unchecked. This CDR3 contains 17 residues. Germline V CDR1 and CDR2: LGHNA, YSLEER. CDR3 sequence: CASSQVSGGAGWNEQFF.

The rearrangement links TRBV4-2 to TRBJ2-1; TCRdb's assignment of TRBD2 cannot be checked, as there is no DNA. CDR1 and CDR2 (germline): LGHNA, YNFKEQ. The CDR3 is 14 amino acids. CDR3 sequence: CASSPWTSVDEQFF.

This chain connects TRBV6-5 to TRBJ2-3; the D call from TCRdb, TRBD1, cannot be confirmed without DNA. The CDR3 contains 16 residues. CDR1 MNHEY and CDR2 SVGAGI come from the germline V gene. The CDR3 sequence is CASSYSRTGVVDTQYF.